Listed below are T cell receptor beta chains from one sample, sequenced in a study of shared clonotypes between healthy human individuals. Only in-frame clones appear in the TCRdb table, and some are missing; sequencing was by immunoSEQ multiplex PCR. The sample has 400,000 or so clones; roughly 96% are singletons. The sequenced material came from memory CD8+ T cells sorted from blood. These receptors were obtained from a man aged 25 to 40 in good health. Both conserved end residues are part of each CDR3. D genes are given only for firm matches.

CAWSVGDSLLDTQYF TGTGCCTGGAGTGTAGGGGACAGCCTGTTGGATACGCAGTATTTT TRBJ2-3 TRBD1 TRBV30 15
CAVFGQHLYQPQHF TGTGCCGTTTTTGGACAGCATTTATATCAGCCCCAGCATTTT TRBJ1-5 . TRBV28 14
CASSVGPGLAGPGELFF TGTGCCAGCAGCGTAGGACCGGGACTAGCGGGACCCGGGGAGCTGTTTTTT TRBJ2-2 TRBD2 TRBV9 17
CASSESFAAFF TGTGCCAGCAGTGAAAGTTTTGCGGCTTTCTTT TRBJ1-1 . TRBV2 11
CASSLAGTSTGELFF TGCGCCAGCAGCTTGGCCGGGACTTCCACCGGGGAGCTGTTTTTT TRBJ2-2 . TRBV5-1 15
CASSPGQGGPYEQYF TGTGCCAGCAGCCCGGGACAGGGGGGGCCCTACGAGCAGTACTTC TRBJ2-7 TRBD1 TRBV11-2 15
CASRGGAYGYTF TGTGCCAGTAGAGGGGGCGCCTATGGCTACACCTTC TRBJ1-2 TRBD1 TRBV19 12
CASSLALQETQYF TGTGCCAGTAGTTTGGCCCTGCAGGAGACCCAGTACTTC TRBJ2-5 . TRBV19 13
CAWSIQGIAYEQYF TGTGCCTGGAGTATACAGGGTATCGCCTACGAGCAGTACTTC TRBJ2-7 . TRBV30 14
CSAELGGRRSIQYF TGCAGCGCCGAACTAGGGGGGCGGAGGAGCATTCAGTACTTC TRBJ2-4 . TRBV29-1 14
CASSPPHTGELFF TGTGCCAGCAGCCCCCCCCACACCGGGGAGCTGTTTTTT TRBJ2-2 . TRBV5-4 13
CSGSDREGYNEQFF TGCAGCGGTTCGGACAGGGAAGGGTACAATGAGCAGTTCTTC TRBJ2-1 TRBD1 TRBV29-1 14
CAISEAQTGGDTQYF TGTGCCATCAGTGAGGCCCAGACCGGGGGGGATACGCAGTATTTT TRBJ2-3 TRBD2 TRBV10-3 15
CASSLGNQETQYF TGTGCCAGCAGCTTAGGTAACCAAGAGACCCAGTACTTC TRBJ2-5 . TRBV13 13
CASSLDRDGRSYTF TGTGCCAGCAGTCTGGACAGGGACGGTAGAAGCTACACCTTC TRBJ1-2 TRBD1 TRBV28 14
CATSRDGFTPLNTEAFF TGTGCCACCAGCAGAGATGGCTTCACCCCCTTAAACACTGAAGCTTTCTTT TRBJ1-1 . TRBV15 17
CASSLVADTEAFF TGTGCCAGCAGCTTAGTGGCCGACACTGAAGCTTTCTTT TRBJ1-1 . TRBV7-2 13
CASSFGGRTGTENEKLFF TGTGCCAGCAGTTTCGGGGGTAGAACCGGGACAGAGAATGAAAAACTGTTTTTT TRBJ1-4 TRBD1 TRBV28 18
CASSGQERLAQYF TGTGCCAGCAGTGGACAGGAGCGCCTTGCGCAGTATTTT TRBJ2-3 . TRBV6-1 13
CASSPPAGSNIQYF TGTGCCAGCTCACCACCGGCAGGGAGTAACATTCAGTACTTC TRBJ2-4 . TRBV18 14
CASSLAVAGGRGQFF TGTGCCAGCAGTTTAGCGGTAGCGGGAGGCCGGGGGCAGTTCTTC TRBJ2-1 TRBD2 TRBV28 15
CASSLTNFGGQTQYF TGTGCCAGCAGCTTAACGAATTTTGGGGGGCAAACGCAGTATTTT TRBJ2-3 . TRBV7-3 15
CASDSGGTYEQYF TGTGCCAGCGACTCGGGAGGGACCTACGAGCAGTACTTC TRBJ2-7 TRBD2 TRBV28 13
CASRPSLVETQYF TGTGCCAGCAGACCCTCTTTGGTAGAGACCCAGTACTTC TRBJ2-5 . TRBV6-1 13
CASSLTETGTGELFF TGTGCCAGCAGTTTAACAGAAACCGGGACCGGGGAGCTGTTTTTT TRBJ2-2 . TRBV28 15
CATSTGYGNTIYF TGTGCCACCAGCACGGGGTACGGAAACACCATATATTTT TRBJ1-3 . TRBV15 13
CASSESAGPNTEAFF TGCGCCAGCAGTGAGTCGGCAGGGCCGAACACTGAAGCTTTCTTT TRBJ1-1 . TRBV10-2 15
CASKQGLTEAFF TGCGCCAGCAAACAGGGGCTGACTGAAGCTTTCTTT TRBJ1-1 TRBD1 TRBV5-1 12
CASSPAGPKGSDEQYF TGTGCCAGCAGTCCAGCCGGACCAAAAGGGAGCGACGAGCAGTACTTC TRBJ2-7 . TRBV28 16
CASSRPSAGKTAPTSTDTQYF TGCGCCAGCAGTCGACCTTCGGCTGGCAAGACAGCCCCCACTAGCACAGATACGCAGTATTTT TRBJ2-3 . TRBV23-1 21
CASSPGLLTGELFF TGTGCCAGCAGCCCCGGACTACTCACCGGGGAGCTGTTTTTT TRBJ2-2 . TRBV7-3 14
CASSPGSNEQFF TGTGCCAGCTCACCAGGATCCAATGAGCAGTTCTTC TRBJ2-1 . TRBV18 12
CASSQYDRGPYIEQFF TGTGCCAGCAGCCAATATGACAGGGGCCCCTATATTGAGCAGTTCTTC TRBJ2-1 TRBD1 TRBV5-6 16
CASRDSSYEQYF TGTGCCAGCAGGGACAGCTCCTACGAGCAGTACTTC TRBJ2-7 . TRBV6-5 12
CSVAISAYEQYF TGCAGCGTTGCGATCTCTGCCTACGAGCAGTACTTC TRBJ2-7 . TRBV29-1 12
CASSPPWGAREKLFF TGCGCCAGCAGCCCCCCTTGGGGCGCACGGGAAAAACTGTTTTTT TRBJ1-4 . TRBV4-1 15